These 17 T cell receptor beta chains share one sample of origin, sequenced in a study of T cell repertoires in cytomegalovirus infection. These receptors' antigens are unknown. TCRdb re-called the reads through MiXCR, storing one row per CDR3 protein. This table has 900,000 to 950,000 distinct CDR3 sequences, around a third appearing once. The source was cultured CD8+ T cells from PBMCs, collected from culture after CMV antigen stimulation. Receptor source: a human donor in good health (CMV status not recorded). Some clones in this sample may be carry-over from other donors' samples.

The J gene is TRBJ2-1, the V gene TRBV6-1; 8 nucleotides line up with TRBD1. With V trimmed by 2 bases and J by 6 bases, 6 bases remained unmatched. CDR1 and CDR2 from the germline V gene are MNHNS and SASEGT. The CDR3 covers 15 residues. DNA of the CDR3: TGTGCCAGCAGTGAATATGGACAGGGCCCCAATGAGCAGTTCTTC. Amino acids: CASSEYGQGPNEQFF.

This clonotype has at least ten counts. The gene calls are TRBV6-1 and TRBJ2-1; either TRBD1 or TRBD2 may fit D (5 bases each). The CDR3 runs 12 residues. The germline gives CDR1 MNHNS, CDR2 SASEGT. The V gene lost 6 bases and the J gene lost 14 bases, with 17 bases spanning the gap. DNA of the CDR3: TGTGCCAGCAGCGAGGGACCGGTCTTAAAGTTCTTC. This translates into CASSEGPVLKFF.

This chain joins TRBV7-9 and TRBJ2-5; 12 nucleotides match TRBD2. CDR3 length: 16 residues. V dropped 4 bases and J dropped 1; count of bases not matched to a gene: 4. Looked up from germline, CDR1 is SEHNR and CDR2 is FQNEAQ (reference sequence). This CDR3 reads CASSYGLAGLQETQYF. The DNA for the CDR3 is TGTGCCAGCAGCTACGGACTAGCGGGGCTCCAAGAGACCCAGTACTTC.

This clonotype showed up just once. The chain recombines TRBV11-2 with TRBJ2-3; D is unclear. This CDR3 region has 16 residues. Trimming took 1 base from V and 5 from J, leaving 16 bases between them. Germline lookup yields CDR1 SGHAT and CDR2 FQNNGV. For the CDR3, the DNA is TGTGCCAGCAGCTTAGCAGGTCGAGGCAGACAAGATACGCAGTATTTT. Encoded protein: CASSLAGRGRQDTQYF.

The chain joins TRBV20-1 to TRBJ2-3, with 7 bases fitting TRBD2. CDR3 length equals 14 residues. Germline CDR1 and CDR2: DFQATT and SNEGSKA (reference sequence). V lost 6 bases to trimming and J lost 5 bases; unmatched junction nucleotides: 11. Here the CDR3 DNA reads TGCAGTGCCCAAGGACGGGGGGTCTTAGATACGCAGTATTTT. Its translation: CSAQGRGVLDTQYF.

This clonotype was found many times. V usage is TRBV7-9 and J usage is TRBJ2-1; 7 bases are a match to TRBD1. From germline, CDR1 is SEHNR and CDR2 FQNEAQ (reference sequence). The CDR3 runs 13 residues. Unmatched junction bases numbered 3, after V lost 5 bases and J lost 5 bases. In DNA, the CDR3 is TGTGCCAGCAGCCTGGGACAGAACAATGAGCAGTTCTTC. Translated, it gives CASSLGQNNEQFF.

The chain couples TRBV13 to TRBJ1-1; 7 nucleotides match TRBD1. This CDR3 contains 15 residues. CDR1 is PRHDT and CDR2 is FYEKMQ in the germline V gene (reference sequence). V lost 5 bases and J lost 4; bases outside the gene matches: 10. The CDR3 region has the DNA TGTGCCAGCAGCCCCAGGGACCAGGGGGGCACTGAAGCTTTCTTT. This gives the protein CASSPRDQGGTEAFF.

The sample holds many counts of this clonotype. V and J are TRBV7-2 and TRBJ2-2, with a tentative D call TRBD2 (6 bases). The CDR3 loop spans 17 amino acids. V lost 2 bases, J lost 0 bases, and 13 bases lay in between. Germline V lookup: CDR1 SGHTA, CDR2 FQGNSA. Written as DNA, the CDR3 is TGTGCCAGCAGCTTATCCCGGAGGGAACCGAACACCGGGGAGCTGTTTTTT. Protein sequence: CASSLSRREPNTGELFF.

This clonotype turned up a few times. This sequence joins TRBV6-2 or TRBV6-3 and TRBJ2-3, with a possible D match to TRBD1 (5 bases). The CDR3 extends over 16 amino acids. V lost 0 bases and J lost 1, with 11 bases in between. Germline lookup yields CDR1 MNHEY and CDR2 SVGEGT. This CDR3 reads CASSYSTRVGTDTQYF. The CDR3 DNA reads as TGTGCCAGCAGTTACTCGACCAGGGTGGGCACAGATACGCAGTATTTT.

This chain uses TRBV10-3 with TRBJ2-3; possible D gene TRBD2, 6 bases. Germline CDR1 ENHRY, CDR2 SYGVKD. This CDR3 spans 13 amino acids. Trimming took off 4 bases at V and 2 bases at J, with 7 bases between the two ends. The DNA of the CDR3 is TGTGCCATCAGTGGGGGGGTCACAGATACGCAGTATTTT. Translation: CAISGGVTDTQYF.

This clonotype was recorded a few times. This chain links TRBV9 with TRBJ2-1; possibly TRBD1 or TRBD2 for D (6 bases each). Germline V gene data show CDR1 as SGDLS and CDR2 as YYNGEE. This CDR3 contains 16 residues. V lost 2 bases and J lost 3, with 15 bases in between. The CDR3 nucleotides read TGTGCCAGCAGCGTTGGGTTACAGGGACTCTACAATGAGCAGTTCTTC. Translating gives CASSVGLQGLYNEQFF.

V and J are TRBV6-2 or TRBV6-3 and TRBJ2-5, with 9 bases that match TRBD1. The trim removed 5 bases at V and 5 bases at J, leaving 9 bases unmatched. CDR3 length: 15 residues. CDR1 and CDR2 from the germline V gene are MNHEY and SVGEGT. The CDR3 sequence: CASSRGTGLRETQYF. The CDR3 coding sequence is TGTGCCAGCAGTAGGGGGACAGGGCTTCGGGAGACCCAGTACTTC.

This chain joins TRBV2 and TRBJ2-3; 7 bases are a match to TRBD1. The germline gives CDR1 SNHLY, CDR2 FYNNEI. The V and J ends lost 5 bases and 0 bases, in that order; junction bases with no gene match: 14. CDR3 length: 18 residues. The CDR3: CASSSDQDTGDSTDTQYF. Here the CDR3 DNA reads TGTGCCAGCAGTAGCGACCAAGATACAGGGGATAGCACAGATACGCAGTATTTT.

This sequence joins TRBV19 and TRBJ1-5, with D possibly being TRBD1 (6 bases). CDR1 and CDR2 from the germline V gene are LNHDA and SQIVND (reference sequence). The CDR3 loop spans 13 amino acids. CDR3 sequence reads: CGTGARSNQPQHF. CDR3 coding DNA: TGTGGAACGGGGGCGCGCAGCAATCAGCCCCAGCATTTT.

The chain couples TRBV9 to TRBJ2-2; TRBD2 matches at 12 bases. V shed 3 bases, J shed 4 bases, and the junction held 19 bases outside the gene matches. The CDR3 loop spans 21 amino acids. CDR1 is SGDLS, CDR2 YYNGEE, per germline. CDR3: CASSDPSIASGGARSTGELFF. Written as DNA, the CDR3 is TGTGCCAGCAGCGACCCGTCGATCGCTAGCGGGGGGGCACGGAGCACCGGGGAGCTGTTTTTT.

This clonotype was recorded a few times. V and J are TRBV7-3 and TRBJ2-3; D is unresolved. Between the trimmed V and J ends, which lost 5 bases and 1 base, there was a span of 13 bases. The CDR3 has 15 residues. Germline V lookup: CDR1 SGHTA, CDR2 FQGTGA. CDR3 nucleotide sequence: TGTGCCAGCAGCCTAGGACGGCCTGGCACAGATACGCAGTATTTT. It encodes CASSLGRPGTDTQYF.

The rearrangement joins TRBV7-8 to TRBJ2-7, with TRBD1 as a possible D gene (5 bases). Between the trimmed V and J ends, which lost 5 bases and 0 bases, there was a span of 14 bases. The germline CDR1 and CDR2 sequences are SGHVS and FQNEAQ. This CDR3 region has 15 residues. The CDR3, as DNA: TGTGCCAGCAGCCGGCAGGGAACGAGCTCCTACGAGCAGTACGTC. Protein: CASSRQGTSSYEQYV.